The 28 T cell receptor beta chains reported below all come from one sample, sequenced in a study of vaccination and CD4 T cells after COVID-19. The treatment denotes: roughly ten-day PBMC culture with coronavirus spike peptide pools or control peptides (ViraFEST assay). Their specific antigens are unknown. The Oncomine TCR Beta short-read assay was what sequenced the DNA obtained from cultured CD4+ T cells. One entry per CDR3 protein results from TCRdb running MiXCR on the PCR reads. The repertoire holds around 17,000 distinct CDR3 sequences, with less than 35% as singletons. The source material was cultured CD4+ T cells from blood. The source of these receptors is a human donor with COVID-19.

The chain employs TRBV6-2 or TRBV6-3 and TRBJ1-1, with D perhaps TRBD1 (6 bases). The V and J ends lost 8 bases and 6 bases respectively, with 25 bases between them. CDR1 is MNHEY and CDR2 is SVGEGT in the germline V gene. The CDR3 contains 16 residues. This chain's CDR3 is CASGHRDIALPSEAFF. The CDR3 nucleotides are TGTGCCAGCGGCCACCGGGACATAGCTCTTCCGTCTGAAGCTTTCTTT.

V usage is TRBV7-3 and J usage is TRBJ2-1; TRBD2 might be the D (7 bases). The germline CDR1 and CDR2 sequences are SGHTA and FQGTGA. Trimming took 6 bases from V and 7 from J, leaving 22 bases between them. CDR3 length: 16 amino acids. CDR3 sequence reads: CASRGGSGATGNEQFF. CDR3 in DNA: TGTGCCAGCAGGGGAGGAAGCGGGGCGACAGGAAATGAGCAGTTCTTC.

The CDR3 sequence is CAWSPIGQGAREQYF. The CDR3 nucleotides are TGTGCCTGGAGCCCTATCGGACAGGGGGCGCGGGAGCAGTACTTC. V is TRBV30 and J is TRBJ2-7; 11 nucleotides agree with TRBD1. The trim removed 3 bases at V and 7 bases at J, leaving 11 bases unmatched. Germline CDR1 reads GTSNPN; CDR2 reads SVGIG (reference sequence). The CDR3 length is 15 residues.

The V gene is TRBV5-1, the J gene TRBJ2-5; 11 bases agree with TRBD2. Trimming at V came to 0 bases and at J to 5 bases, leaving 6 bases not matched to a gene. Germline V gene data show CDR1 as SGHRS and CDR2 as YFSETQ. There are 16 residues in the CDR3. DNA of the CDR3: TGCGCCAGCAGCTTGGAACTAGCGGGGGCGGGGGAGACCCAGTACTTC. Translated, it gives CASSLELAGAGETQYF.

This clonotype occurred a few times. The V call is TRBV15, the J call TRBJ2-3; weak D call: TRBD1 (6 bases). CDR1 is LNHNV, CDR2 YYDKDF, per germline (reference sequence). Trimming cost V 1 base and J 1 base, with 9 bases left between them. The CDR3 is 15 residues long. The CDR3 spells CATSRARQGTDTQYF. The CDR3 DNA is TGTGCCACCAGCAGAGCCCGACAGGGCACAGATACGCAGTATTTT.

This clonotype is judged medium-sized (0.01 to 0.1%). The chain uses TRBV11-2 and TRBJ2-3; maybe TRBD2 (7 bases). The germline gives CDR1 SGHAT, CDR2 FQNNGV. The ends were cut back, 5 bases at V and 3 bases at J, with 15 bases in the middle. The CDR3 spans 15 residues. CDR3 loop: CASSPRGGITDTQYF. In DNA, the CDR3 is TGTGCCAGCAGCCCGAGGGGGGGGATTACAGATACGCAGTATTTT.

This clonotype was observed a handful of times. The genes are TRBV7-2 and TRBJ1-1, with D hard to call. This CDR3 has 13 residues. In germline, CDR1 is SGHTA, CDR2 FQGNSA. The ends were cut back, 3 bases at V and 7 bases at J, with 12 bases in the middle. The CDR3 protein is CASSFSGTNEAFF. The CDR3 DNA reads TGTGCCAGCAGCTTTAGCGGAACCAATGAAGCTTTCTTT.

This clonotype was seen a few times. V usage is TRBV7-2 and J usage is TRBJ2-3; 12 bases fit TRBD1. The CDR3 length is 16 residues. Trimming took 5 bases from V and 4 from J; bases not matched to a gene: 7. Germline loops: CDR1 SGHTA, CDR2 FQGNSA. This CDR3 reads CASSRDRGLYPDTQYF. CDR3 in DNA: TGTGCCAGCAGCAGGGACAGGGGGCTCTATCCAGATACGCAGTATTTT. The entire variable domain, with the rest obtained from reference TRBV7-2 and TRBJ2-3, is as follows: GAGVSQSPSNKVTEKGKDVELRCDPISGHTALYWYRQSLGQGLEFLIYFQGNSAPDKSGLPSDRFSAERTGGSVSTLTIQRTQQEDSAVYLCASSRDRGLYPDTQYFGPGTRLTVL.

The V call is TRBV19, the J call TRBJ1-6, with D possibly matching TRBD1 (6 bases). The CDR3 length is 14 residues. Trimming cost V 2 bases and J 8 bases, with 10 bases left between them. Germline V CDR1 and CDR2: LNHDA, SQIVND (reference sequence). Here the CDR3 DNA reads TGTGCCAGTAGTATACAGGGGTCGGATTCACCCCTCCACTTT. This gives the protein CASSIQGSDSPLHF.

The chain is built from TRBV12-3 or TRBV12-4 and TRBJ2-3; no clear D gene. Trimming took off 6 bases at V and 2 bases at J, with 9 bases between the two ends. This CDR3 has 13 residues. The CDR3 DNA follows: TGTGCCAGCAGGGTTACAGCCACAGATACGCAGTATTTT. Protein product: CASRVTATDTQYF.

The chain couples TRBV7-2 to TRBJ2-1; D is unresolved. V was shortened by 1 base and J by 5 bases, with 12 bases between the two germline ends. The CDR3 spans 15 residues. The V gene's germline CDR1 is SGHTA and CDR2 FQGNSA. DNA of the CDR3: TGTGCCAGCAGCTTAGTAGGCAGGCGAGACAATGAGCAGTTCTTC. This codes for CASSLVGRRDNEQFF.

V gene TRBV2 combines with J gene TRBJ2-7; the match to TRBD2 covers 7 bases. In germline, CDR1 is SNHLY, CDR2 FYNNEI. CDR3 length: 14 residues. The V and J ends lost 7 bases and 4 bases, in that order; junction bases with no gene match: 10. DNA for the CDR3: TGTGCCAGCAAGCCCGAGATGGGGGGGTACGAGCAGTACTTC. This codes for CASKPEMGGYEQYF. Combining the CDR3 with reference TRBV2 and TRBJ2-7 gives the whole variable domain EPEVTQTPSHQVTQMGQEVILRCVPISNHLYFYWYRQILGQKVEFLVSFYNNEISEKSEIFDDQFSVERPDGSNFTLKIRSTKLEDSAMYFCASKPEMGGYEQYFGPGTRLTVT.

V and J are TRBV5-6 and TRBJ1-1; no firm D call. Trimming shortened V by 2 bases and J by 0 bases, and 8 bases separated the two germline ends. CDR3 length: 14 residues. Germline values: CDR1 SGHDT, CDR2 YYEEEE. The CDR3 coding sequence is TGTGCCAGCAGCTTCGGACTAATGAACACTGAAGCTTTCTTT. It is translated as CASSFGLMNTEAFF.

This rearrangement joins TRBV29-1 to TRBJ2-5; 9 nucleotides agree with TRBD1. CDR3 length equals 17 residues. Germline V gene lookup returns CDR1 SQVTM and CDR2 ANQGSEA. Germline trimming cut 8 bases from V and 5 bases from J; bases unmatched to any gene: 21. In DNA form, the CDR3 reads TGCAGCATTGGGGGATCACAGGGGGCGCTGTCCTCGGAGACCCAGTACTTC. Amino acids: CSIGGSQGALSSETQYF.

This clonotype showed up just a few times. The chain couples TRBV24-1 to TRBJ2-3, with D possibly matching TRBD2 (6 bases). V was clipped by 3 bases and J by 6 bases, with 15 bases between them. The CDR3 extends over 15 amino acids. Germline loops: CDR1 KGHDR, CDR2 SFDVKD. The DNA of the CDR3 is TGTGCCACCAGTGATACCAGACTAGTCCGTGATACGCAGTATTTT. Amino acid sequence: CATSDTRLVRDTQYF.

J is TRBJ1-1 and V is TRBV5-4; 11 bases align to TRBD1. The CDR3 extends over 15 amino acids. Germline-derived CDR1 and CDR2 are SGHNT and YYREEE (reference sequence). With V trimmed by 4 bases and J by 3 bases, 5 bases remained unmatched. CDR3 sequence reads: CASSPAGQGDTEAFF. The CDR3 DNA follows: TGTGCCAGCAGCCCGGCGGGACAGGGGGACACTGAAGCTTTCTTT.

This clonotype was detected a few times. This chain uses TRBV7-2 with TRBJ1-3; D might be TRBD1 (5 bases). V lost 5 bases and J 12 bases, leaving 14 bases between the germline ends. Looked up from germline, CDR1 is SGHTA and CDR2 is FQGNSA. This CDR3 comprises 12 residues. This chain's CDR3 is CASSPSPGVIYF. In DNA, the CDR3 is TGTGCCAGCAGCCCATCTCCGGGGGTCATATATTTT.

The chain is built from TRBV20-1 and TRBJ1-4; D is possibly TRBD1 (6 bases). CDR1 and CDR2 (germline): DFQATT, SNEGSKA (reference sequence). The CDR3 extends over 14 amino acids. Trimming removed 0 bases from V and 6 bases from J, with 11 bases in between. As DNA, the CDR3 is TGCAGTGCTAGAGATTCGGGGGGCTATGAAAAACTGTTTTTT. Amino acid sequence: CSARDSGGYEKLFF.

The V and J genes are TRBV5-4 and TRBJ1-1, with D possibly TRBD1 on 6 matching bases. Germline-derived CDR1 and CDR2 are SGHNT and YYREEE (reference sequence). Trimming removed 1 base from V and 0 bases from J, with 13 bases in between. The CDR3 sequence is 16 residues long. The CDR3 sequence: CASSLRGRGMNTEAFF. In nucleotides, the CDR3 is TGTGCCAGCAGCTTGAGGGGCAGGGGCATGAACACTGAAGCTTTCTTT. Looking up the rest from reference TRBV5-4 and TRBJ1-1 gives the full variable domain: ETGVTQSPTHLIKTRGQQVTLRCSSQSGHNTVSWYQQALGQGPQFIFQYYREEENGRGNFPPRFSGLQFPNYSSELNVNALELDDSALYLCASSLRGRGMNTEAFFGQGTRLTVV.

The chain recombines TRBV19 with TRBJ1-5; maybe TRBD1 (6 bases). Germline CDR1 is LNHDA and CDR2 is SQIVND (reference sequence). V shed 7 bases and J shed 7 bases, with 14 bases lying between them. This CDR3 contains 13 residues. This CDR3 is CASTIRGGQPQHF. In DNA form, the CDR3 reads TGTGCCAGTACCATAAGAGGGGGACAGCCCCAGCATTTT.

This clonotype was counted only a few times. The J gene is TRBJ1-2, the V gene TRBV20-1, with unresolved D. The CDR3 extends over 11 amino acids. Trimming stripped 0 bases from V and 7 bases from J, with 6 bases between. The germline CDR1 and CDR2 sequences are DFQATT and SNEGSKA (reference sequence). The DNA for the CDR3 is TGCAGTGCTAGAGATTCTGGTGGCTACACCTTC. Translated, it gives CSARDSGGYTF.

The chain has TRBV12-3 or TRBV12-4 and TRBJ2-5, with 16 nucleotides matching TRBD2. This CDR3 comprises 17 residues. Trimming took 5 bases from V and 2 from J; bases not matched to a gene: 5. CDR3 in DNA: TGTGCCAGCAGTCTCGGGACTAGCGGGGGGGGACAAGAGACCCAGTACTTC. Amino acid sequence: CASSLGTSGGGQETQYF.

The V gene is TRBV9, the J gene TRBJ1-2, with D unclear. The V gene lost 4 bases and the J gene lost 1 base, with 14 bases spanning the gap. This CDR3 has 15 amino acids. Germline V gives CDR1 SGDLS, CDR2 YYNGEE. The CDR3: CASSPQDYSNYGYTF. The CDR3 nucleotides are TGTGCCAGCAGCCCCCAGGACTATAGTAACTATGGCTACACCTTC. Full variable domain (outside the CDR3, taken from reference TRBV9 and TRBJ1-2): DSGVTQTPKHLITATGQRVTLRCSPRSGDLSVYWYQQSLDQGLQFLIQYYNGEERAKGNILERFSAQQFPDLHSELNLSSLELGDSALYFCASSPQDYSNYGYTFGSGTRLTVV.

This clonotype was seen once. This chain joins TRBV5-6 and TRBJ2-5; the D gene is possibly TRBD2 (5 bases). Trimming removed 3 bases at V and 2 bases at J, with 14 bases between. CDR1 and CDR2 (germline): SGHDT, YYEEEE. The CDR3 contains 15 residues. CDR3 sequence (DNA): TGTGCCAGCAGCTCGACCACTGGACTGCAAGAGACCCAGTACTTC. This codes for CASSSTTGLQETQYF.

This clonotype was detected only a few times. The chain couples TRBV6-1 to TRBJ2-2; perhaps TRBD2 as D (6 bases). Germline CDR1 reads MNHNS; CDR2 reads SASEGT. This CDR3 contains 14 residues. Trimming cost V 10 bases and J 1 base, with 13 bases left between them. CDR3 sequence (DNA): TGTGCCATCGGGACTCCTAAGAACACCGGGGAGCTGTTTTTT. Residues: CAIGTPKNTGELFF.

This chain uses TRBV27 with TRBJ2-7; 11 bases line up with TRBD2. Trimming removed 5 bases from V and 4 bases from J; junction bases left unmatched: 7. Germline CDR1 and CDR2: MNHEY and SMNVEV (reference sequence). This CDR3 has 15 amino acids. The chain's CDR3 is CASSPQGLAGYEQYF. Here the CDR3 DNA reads TGTGCCAGCAGTCCGCAAGGACTAGCGGGTTACGAGCAGTACTTC.

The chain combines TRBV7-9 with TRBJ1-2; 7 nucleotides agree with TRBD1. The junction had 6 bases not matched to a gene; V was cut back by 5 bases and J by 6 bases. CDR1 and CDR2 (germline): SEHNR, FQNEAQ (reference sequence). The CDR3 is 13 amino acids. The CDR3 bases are TGTGCCAGCAGCCACAGGGGTTGGGATGGCTACACCTTC. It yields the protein CASSHRGWDGYTF.

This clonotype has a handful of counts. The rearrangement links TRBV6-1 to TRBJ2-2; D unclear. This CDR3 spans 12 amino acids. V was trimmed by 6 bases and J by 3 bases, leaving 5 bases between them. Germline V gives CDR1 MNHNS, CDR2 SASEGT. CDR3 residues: CASRTDTGELFF. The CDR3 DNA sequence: TGTGCCAGCAGGACTGACACCGGGGAGCTGTTTTTT.